A selection of T cell receptor beta chains follows, all from one sample in a study of response to subunit inactivated influenza vaccine. TCRdb recomputed calls from the RT-PCR reads with MiXCR, one row per CDR3 protein. The sample yields just under 550,000 distinct CDR3 sequences, under 30% seen once. The data were also submitted as part of a second study, on T cells expressing NK-cell markers.

Sequencing was performed on CD4+ T cells sorted from PBMCs, taken approximately 12 days after vaccination. The source of these receptors is a man in his fifties who received an inactivated influenza vaccine. Each CDR3 is given with its conserved first and last residue. The D gene is left open where the match is weak. Where a row states a size, it is once, few, many or the class of an expanded clone; other rows omit it.

v_call	j_call	clone_size	d_call	cdr3_nt	cdr3_aa
TRBV20-1	TRBJ2-5	NA	TRBD2	TGCAGTGCTAGTTCCGGGGGGGACGTGTATCGAGAGACCCAGTACTTC	CSASSGGDVYRETQYF
TRBV3-1	TRBJ1-2	few	NA	TGTGCCAGCAGCCAGATATCCGGGGAGAATGGCTACACCTTC	CASSQISGENGYTF
TRBV7-2	TRBJ2-1	few	TRBD2	TGTGCCAGCAGCAAGACCGGGACTAGCGGTGGTGAGCAGTTCTTC	CASSKTGTSGGEQFF
TRBV27	TRBJ2-7	few	TRBD1	TGTGCCAGCAGCCACTATTCTTCGGGACAGGGCTACGAGCAGTACTTC	CASSHYSSGQGYEQYF
TRBV20-1	TRBJ1-1	NA	NA	TGCAGTGCTAGAGATTATGGGGGTGGGAACACTGAAGCTTTCTTT	CSARDYGGGNTEAFF
TRBV3-1	TRBJ1-2	NA	NA	TGTGCCAGCAGCCCGTCGAGTACCGCTGGCTACACCTTC	CASSPSSTAGYTF
TRBV11-1	TRBJ2-1	few	NA	TGTGCCAGCAGCGATTGGACACTAGGGAATGAGCAGTTCTTC	CASSDWTLGNEQFF
TRBV5-1	TRBJ2-7	few	NA	TGCGCCAGCAGCTTGGGGGACAACTACGAGCAGTACTTC	CASSLGDNYEQYF
TRBV4-2	TRBJ2-3	many	NA	TGCGCCAGCAGCCAAGATCGGGGCACAGATACGCAGTATTTT	CASSQDRGTDTQYF
TRBV5-1	TRBJ2-5	few	NA	TGCGCCAGCAGCTTGGGACTAGTTTCGGAGACCCAGTACTTC	CASSLGLVSETQYF
TRBV16	TRBJ2-1	many	TRBD2	TGTGCCAGCAGCCAATTTGGGACTAGCGGGAGGGCCCGGTTTATCGAGCAGTTCTTC	CASSQFGTSGRARFIEQFF
TRBV18	TRBJ2-7	NA	TRBD2	TGTGCCAGCTCACCCTTGAGAGTAGCGGGAGATGAGCAGTACTTC	CASSPLRVAGDEQYF
TRBV5-1	TRBJ2-3	NA	NA	TGCGCCAGCACAGAAGGGGTCTCTAGCACAGATACGCAGTATTTT	CASTEGVSSTDTQYF
TRBV4-2	TRBJ1-5	NA	NA	TGTGCCAGCAGCCAATTCCACAATCAGCCCCAGCATTTT	CASSQFHNQPQHF
TRBV4-1	TRBJ2-4	NA	TRBD2	TGCGCCAGCAGCCAAGAGGGTAGCGGGGGCGTAGCCAAAAACATTCAGTACTTC	CASSQEGSGGVAKNIQYF
TRBV29-1	TRBJ2-7	many	TRBD1	TGCAGCGTTGTTTCACAGGGGCAGGGAAAGCAGTACTTC	CSVVSQGQGKQYF
TRBV7-9	TRBJ2-6	NA	NA	TGTGCCAGCAGCCCCGGACAGCTTTCCTCTGGGGCCAACGTCCTGACTTTC	CASSPGQLSSGANVLTF
TRBV5-1	TRBJ2-3	NA	NA	TGCGCCAGCAGCCCCCTGACGGGGCACACAGATACGCAGTATTTT	CASSPLTGHTDTQYF
TRBV4-3	TRBJ2-2	few	NA	TGCGCCAGCAGCCAAGGTCGGTCTCCCGGGGAGCTGTTTTTT	CASSQGRSPGELFF
TRBV7-8	TRBJ1-1	few	NA	TGTGCCAGCAGCGGTACAGGGTTCACTGAAGCTTTCTTT	CASSGTGFTEAFF
TRBV6-5	TRBJ2-5	NA	TRBD2	TGTGCCAGCAGTTACGGCGGGGGAGGAATAGAGACCCAGTACTTC	CASSYGGGGIETQYF
TRBV20-1	TRBJ2-2	few	NA	TGCAGTGCTAAAAGATCCGGGGAGCTGTTTTTT	CSAKRSGELFF
TRBV6-5	TRBJ1-6	once	NA	TGTGCCAGCAGGGCAGGACGGACAGTCCTCCACTTT	CASRAGRTVLHF
TRBV5-1	TRBJ2-7	few	NA	TGCGCCAGCAGCTGGGAAGGGGGCTACGAGCAGTACTTC	CASSWEGGYEQYF
TRBV12-3/TRBV12-4	TRBJ1-1	many	NA	TGTGCCAGCAGTTTATCCCAGGGGAACACTGAAGCTTTCTTT	CASSLSQGNTEAFF
TRBV4-2	TRBJ1-1	NA	NA	TGTGCCAGCAGCCAAGACCGGCGGGTCGACACTGAAGCTTTCTTT	CASSQDRRVDTEAFF
TRBV24-1	TRBJ2-7	few	TRBD1	TGTGCCACCAGTGATACAGGGGGCTCCTACGAGCAGTACTTC	CATSDTGGSYEQYF
TRBV5-5	TRBJ2-7	many	NA	TGTGCCAGCAGCTTCAACTCCTACGAGCAGTACTTC	CASSFNSYEQYF
TRBV20-1	TRBJ2-5	NA	TRBD2	TGCAGTGGTGAGCGGGAGGGCGTTAGAGAGACCCAGTACTTC	CSGEREGVRETQYF
TRBV4-2	TRBJ2-1	NA	TRBD2	TGTGCCAGCAGCCAAGGCAGGGCTGAAGCGGGGGGCAAAGCCTACAATGAGCAGTTCTTC	CASSQGRAEAGGKAYNEQFF
TRBV5-1	TRBJ2-3	many	TRBD2	TGTGCTAGCAGCTTAGCGGGGTCAGATACGCAGTATTTT	CASSLAGSDTQYF
TRBV5-1	TRBJ2-7	NA	NA	TGCGCCAGCAGCATGACCGGGGCCGTCTACGAGCAGTACTTC	CASSMTGAVYEQYF
TRBV11-2	TRBJ2-6	NA	NA	TGTGCCAGCAGCTTAGAAGGTTACTCTGGGGCCAACGTCCTGACTTTC	CASSLEGYSGANVLTF
TRBV12-3/TRBV12-4	TRBJ2-2	NA	NA	TGTGCCAGCAGTTTGGTTGGGGGAACAACCGGGGAGCTGTTTTTT	CASSLVGGTTGELFF
TRBV27	TRBJ1-1	few	NA	TGTGCCAGCAGTCCCCATAGGGGAGGTTACACTGAAGCTTTCTTT	CASSPHRGGYTEAFF
TRBV11-2	TRBJ2-1	NA	NA	TGTGCCAGCAGCTTCTGGAAACTAGCTGACTCCAATGAGCAGTTCTTC	CASSFWKLADSNEQFF
TRBV7-8	TRBJ1-5	NA	NA	TGTGCCAGCAGCTCATTCGAGAATCAGCCCCAGCATTTT	CASSSFENQPQHF
TRBV12-3/TRBV12-4	TRBJ2-1	many	NA	TGTGCCAGCAGGGGGACTCGCGCTACCCCCTACAATGAGCAGTTCTTC	CASRGTRATPYNEQFF
TRBV7-2	TRBJ2-7	NA	NA	TGTGCCAGCAGCTTAGCCCCGTATTCAGGCCGCTCCTACGAGCAGTACTTC	CASSLAPYSGRSYEQYF
TRBV12-3/TRBV12-4	TRBJ1-2	few	TRBD1	TGTGCCAGCACTTCGGGACAGGGTTTTATAGGCTACACCTTC	CASTSGQGFIGYTF
TRBV11-2	TRBJ2-2	few	TRBD1	TGTGCCAGCAGCAGAGGGGACAGAAACACCGGGGAGCTGTTTTTT	CASSRGDRNTGELFF
TRBV28	TRBJ2-1	NA	TRBD1	TGTGCCAGCAGTTTATTCGGGACAGGGTCTATCCATGAGCAGTTCTTC	CASSLFGTGSIHEQFF
TRBV10-3	TRBJ2-5	few	NA	TGTGCCATCAGTGGACAAGGGGCGCGTCTAGAGACCCAGTACTTC	CAISGQGARLETQYF
TRBV5-1	TRBJ1-1	NA	TRBD1	TGCGCCAGCAGCCTCGACAGGGGATCCACTGAAGCTTTCTTT	CASSLDRGSTEAFF
TRBV3-1	TRBJ1-3	NA	NA	TGTGCCAGCAGCCCGGTGGGGGCCTCTGGAAACACCATATATTTT	CASSPVGASGNTIYF
TRBV28	TRBJ2-7	once	TRBD1	TGTGCCACTGGAAGAGAGGGACAGGGATACGAGCAGTACTTC	CATGREGQGYEQYF
TRBV24-1	TRBJ2-2	few	TRBD2	TGTGCCACCGGACTAGCGGGAGGGCCAGAGACCGGGGAGCTGTTTTTT	CATGLAGGPETGELFF
TRBV25-1	TRBJ2-1	few	TRBD2	TGTGCCAGCAGTGGCCCCTCTAGCGGCTCCTACAATGAGCAGTTCTTC	CASSGPSSGSYNEQFF
TRBV18	TRBJ2-1	NA	TRBD1	TGTGCCAGCTCACGAGGACAGGGAAGGACCTACAATGAGCAGTTCTTC	CASSRGQGRTYNEQFF
TRBV20-1	TRBJ2-1	few	TRBD1	TGCAGTGCGACAGGGAACAATGAGCAGTTCTTC	CSATGNNEQFF
TRBV7-2	TRBJ2-7	few	TRBD2	TGTGCCAGCAGACCTAGCGGGGGGGCCTCCTACGAGCAGTACTTC	CASRPSGGASYEQYF
TRBV3-1	TRBJ2-7	NA	NA	TGTGCCAGCACCCCCACCGGGGTCCGCGAGGACGAGCAGTACTTC	CASTPTGVREDEQYF
TRBV5-1	TRBJ2-7	few	TRBD1	TGCGCCAGCAGCAACCCGGGACAGGGGGCATACGAGCAGTACTTC	CASSNPGQGAYEQYF
TRBV5-6	TRBJ2-5	NA	NA	TGTGCCAGCAGCGTGAGGACAGCCAAAAAGAGGGAGACCCAGTACTTC	CASSVRTAKKRETQYF
TRBV11-2	TRBJ2-7	many	TRBD2	TGTGCCAGCAGCTTATATGCTAGCGGGAGCTCCTACGAGCAGTACTTC	CASSLYASGSSYEQYF